This T cell receptor beta chain was observed in a study of T cell clonality in common variable immunodeficiency. Profiling relied on immunoSEQ multiplex PCR, and the TCRdb table lists in-frame clones only, not all of them. The specimen has around 52,000 clones, none found just once. This clone was picked up a small number of times. The read ends 3 residues shy of where the CDR3 ends; the end is completed using the germline J gene. The CDR3 totals 15 residues. Germline V gives CDR1 SGHVS, CDR2 FNYEAQ. The V end lost 4 bases, the J end lost 2 bases, and 11 bases lay between the germline ends. The sequencing sample was made of peripheral blood mononuclear cells. The receptor was derived from a person between 18 and 70 years old in good health. The chain carries TRBV7-6 and TRBJ1-4; tentative D call: TRBD1 (5 bases). CDR3 bases read: TGTGCCAGCAGCTACCGGGGGGGGACTAATGAAAAA. Protein sequence: CASSYRGGTNEK. The complete CDR3 protein is CASSYRGGTNEKLFF.